The 11 T cell receptor beta chains below all came from one sample that was sequenced in a study of blood T cells in healthy people across ages. Next came a second PCR, run for roughly 7 to 12 cycles, which used a sample-barcoded 5' primer along with a J-beta primer mix. TCRdb recomputed calls from the 5' RACE reads with MiXCR, one row per CDR3 protein. The sample lists over 550,000 distinct CDR3 sequences, under 30% seen once, with 15% to 18% in the top ten. Input material: blood. All receptors come from a woman of 80 years or more in good health.

Comment on this clonotype: A much larger clone differs from this one at a single base, so this may be a read error. This sequence joins TRBV12-3 or TRBV12-4 and TRBJ2-5, with D possibly matching TRBD2 (5 bases). Trimming removed 10 bases at V and 11 bases at J, with 17 bases between. The CDR3 contains 11 residues. CDR3 nucleotide sequence: TGTGCCACCAGCGGATACAATGAGCAGTACTTC. It codes for CATSGYNEQYF.

This clonotype was detected only a few times. V is TRBV6-1 and J is TRBJ1-2; D remains unclear. Trimming took off 2 bases at V and 1 base at J, with 17 bases between the two ends. From germline, CDR1 is MNHNS and CDR2 SASEGT. The CDR3 has 17 amino acids. The CDR3: CASSELPGPVLNYGYTF. The CDR3 region has the DNA TGTGCCAGCAGTGAACTTCCCGGGCCAGTTCTTAACTATGGCTACACCTTC.

This clonotype was seen ten or more times. The chain uses TRBV5-1 and TRBJ2-4, with D possibly being TRBD2 (5 bases). CDR1 and CDR2 from the germline V gene are SGHRS and YFSETQ. The length of the CDR3 is 15 residues. V lost 4 bases to trimming and J lost 2 bases, with 13 bases between them. The CDR3 region is CASSPGSDPKNIQYF. CDR3 in DNA: TGCGCCAGCAGCCCGGGGTCCGACCCCAAAAACATTCAGTACTTC.

The rearrangement uses TRBV29-1 and TRBJ2-2; TRBD1 matches at 9 bases. CDR1 SQVTM and CDR2 ANQGSEA come from the germline V gene. CDR3 length: 13 amino acids. V lost 6 bases, J lost 1 base, and 0 bases stayed unmatched. CDR3 in amino acids: CSVDRGNTGELFF. CDR3 DNA: TGCAGCGTGGACAGGGGGAACACCGGGGAGCTGTTTTTT.

The rearrangement links TRBV7-3 to TRBJ2-1, with TRBD2 matching 11 bases. The J call may be in error: the DNA end matches TRBJ2-7 better. This CDR3 region has 16 residues. Germline-derived CDR1 and CDR2 are SGHTA and FQGTGA. The CDR3 region is CASSLPPSGGNNEQYF. The CDR3 DNA follows: TGTGCCAGCAGCTTACCCCCTAGCGGGGGGAACAATGAGCAGTACTTC.

This clonotype was seen repeatedly, ten times or more. V is TRBV9 and J is TRBJ1-2, with D unresolved. V gave up 0 bases and J gave up 4 bases, with 19 bases separating them. Germline V gives CDR1 SGDLS, CDR2 YYNGEE. The CDR3 extends over 17 amino acids. The CDR3 DNA follows: TGTGCCAGCAGCGTAGCCCTCCGGGCGCACTCCGGCTATGGCTACACCTTC. It encodes CASSVALRAHSGYGYTF.

This chain joins TRBV29-1 and TRBJ2-3; D is perhaps TRBD2 (6 bases). CDR1 and CDR2 (germline): SQVTM, ANQGSEA. The V gene lost 6 bases and the J gene lost 2 bases, with 12 bases spanning the gap. There are 13 residues in the CDR3. The CDR3 nucleotides read TGCAGCGTGGGGGGACGGAACACAGATACGCAGTATTTT. Translated, it gives CSVGGRNTDTQYF.

Of note for this clonotype: A much larger clone lies a single base off, so this may be a read error. CDR3 loop: CAGSLGTSFYEQYF. The CDR3 DNA is TGTGCCGGCAGTTTAGGGACTAGTTTCTACGAGCAGTACTTC. This sequence joins TRBV12-3 or TRBV12-4 and TRBJ2-5, with 8 bases matching TRBD2. The J call could be wrong; TRBJ2-7 is a better fit for the DNA end. The CDR3 extends over 14 amino acids.

J is TRBJ1-1 and V is TRBV7-8; D is uncertain. Trimming left V 0 bases short and J 0 bases short, with 8 bases between. Germline V gene sequence: CDR1 SGHVS, CDR2 FQNEAQ. The CDR3 spans 15 residues. The CDR3 protein is CASSLAGFMNTEAFF. The CDR3 DNA reads TGTGCCAGCAGCTTAGCCGGTTTCATGAACACTGAAGCTTTCTTT.

Turning to this clonotype: A much bigger clone sits one base away, suggesting this may be a read error. J is TRBJ2-6 and V is TRBV14; tentatively, D is TRBD2 (6 bases). Germline V CDR1 and CDR2: SGHDN, FVKESK. The CDR3 has 16 residues. The CDR3, as DNA: TGTGCCAGCTGCCAAGATTACGGAGGGCTGGCCAACGTCCTGACTTTC. Protein product: CASCQDYGGLANVLTF.

V and J are TRBV28 and TRBJ1-1, with D unclear. This CDR3 has 12 residues. V lost 2 bases and J lost 8, with 9 bases in between. Germline CDR1 is MDHEN and CDR2 is SYDVKM. CDR3 sequence (DNA): TGTGCCAGCAGTTTAGGGGTCATCGAAGCTTTCTTT. It codes for CASSLGVIEAFF.